This T cell receptor beta chain was documented in a study of T cell repertoires in cytomegalovirus infection. In the study overall: Matching HLA type, along with CMV infection, was indicated by public TCR beta signatures.

Each CDR3 protein gets one entry after TCRdb re-called the reads with MiXCR. The table has about 530,000 distinct CDR3 sequences, more than 25% seen once; the top ten hold approximately 13%. Only a few counts were recorded for this clonotype. One junction end disagrees with the germline gene, perhaps due to a read error. The CDR3 spans 14 residues. Germline V gene lookup returns CDR1 SEHNR and CDR2 FQNEAQ (reference sequence). The chain joins TRBV7-9 to TRBJ1-3; 7 bases line up with TRBD1. The receptor was derived from a human donor in good health (CMV status not recorded). Some clones in this sample may be carry-over from other donors' samples. Sequenced input: PBMCs. In nucleotides, the CDR3 is TGTGCCAGCAGCCCCCGGGACAGACCCAACCAACTCAATTTT. Protein sequence: CASSPRDRPNQLNF.